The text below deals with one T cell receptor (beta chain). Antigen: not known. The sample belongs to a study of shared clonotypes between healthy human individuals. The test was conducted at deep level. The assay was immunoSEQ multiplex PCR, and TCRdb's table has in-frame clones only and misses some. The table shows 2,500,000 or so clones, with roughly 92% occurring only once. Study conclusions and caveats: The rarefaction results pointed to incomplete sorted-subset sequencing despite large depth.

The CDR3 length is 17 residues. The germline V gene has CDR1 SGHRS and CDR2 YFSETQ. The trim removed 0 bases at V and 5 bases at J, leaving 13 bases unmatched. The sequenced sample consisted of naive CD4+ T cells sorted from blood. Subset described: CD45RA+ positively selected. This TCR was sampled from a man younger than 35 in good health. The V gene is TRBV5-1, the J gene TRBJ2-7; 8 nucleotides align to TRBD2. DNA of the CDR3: TGCGCCAGCAGCTTGGAGGATCGGGGGGGCGCCCCGGACGAGCAGTACTTC. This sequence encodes CASSLEDRGGAPDEQYF.